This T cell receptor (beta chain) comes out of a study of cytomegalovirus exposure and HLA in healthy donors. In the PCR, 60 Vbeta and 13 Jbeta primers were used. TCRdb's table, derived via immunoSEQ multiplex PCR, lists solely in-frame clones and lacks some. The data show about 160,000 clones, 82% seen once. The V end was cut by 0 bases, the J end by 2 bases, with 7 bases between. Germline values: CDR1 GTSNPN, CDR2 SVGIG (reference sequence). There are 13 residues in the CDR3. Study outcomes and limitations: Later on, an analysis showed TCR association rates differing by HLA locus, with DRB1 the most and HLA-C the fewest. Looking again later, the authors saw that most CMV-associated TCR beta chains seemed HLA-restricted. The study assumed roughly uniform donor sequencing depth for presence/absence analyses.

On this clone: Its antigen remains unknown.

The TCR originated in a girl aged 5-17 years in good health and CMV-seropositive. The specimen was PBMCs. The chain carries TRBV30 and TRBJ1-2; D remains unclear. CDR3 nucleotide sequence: TGTGCCTGGAGTGTCTCGGGGAACTATGGCTACACCTTC. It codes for CAWSVSGNYGYTF.